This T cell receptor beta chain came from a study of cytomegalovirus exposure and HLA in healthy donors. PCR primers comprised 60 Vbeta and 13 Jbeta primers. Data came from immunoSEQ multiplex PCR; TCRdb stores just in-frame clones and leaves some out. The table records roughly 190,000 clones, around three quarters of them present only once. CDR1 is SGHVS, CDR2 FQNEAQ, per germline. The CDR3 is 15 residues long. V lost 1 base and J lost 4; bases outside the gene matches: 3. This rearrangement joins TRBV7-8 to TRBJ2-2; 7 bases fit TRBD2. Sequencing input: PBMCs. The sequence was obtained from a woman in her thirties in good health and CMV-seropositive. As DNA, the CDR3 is TGTGCCAGCAGCTTAGTAGGCGGGGGCACCGGGGAGCTGTTTTTT. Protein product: CASSLVGGGTGELFF.